This TCR beta chain was identified during a study of radiation and T cells in renal cell carcinoma. Overall study: Nephrectomy followed 15 Gy stereotactic body radiation by 4 weeks.

The J segment lost 3 bases and the V segment lost 0 bases, leaving 11 bases of the junction unmatched. CDR1 is WNHNN and CDR2 is SYGVQD in the germline V gene (reference sequence). The CDR3 runs 18 residues. Generated by immunoSEQ multiplex PCR, the TCRdb table keeps only in-frame clones and is missing some. The table shows roughly 80,000 clones, with about 86% occurring only once. Time point: blood 2 weeks post-SBRT. Treatment specified: 15 Gy SBRT to primary tumor, nephrectomy 4 weeks later. This renal cell carcinoma was of the clear cell type. The chain joins TRBV10-1 to TRBJ2-7; 10 nucleotides agree with TRBD2. The starting material was blood, obtained from a patient whose treatment included radiotherapy and nephrectomy. This clonotype originated in a woman between 45 and 65 years old with renal cell carcinoma. The CDR3 is CASSESPWASGSFYEQYF. The CDR3 DNA follows: TGCGCCAGCAGTGAGTCGCCTTGGGCTAGCGGGAGTTTCTACGAGCAGTACTTC.